This T cell receptor beta chain appears in the sequencing data of a study of T cells after yellow fever vaccination (dated by TCRdb to 2018 to 2020). For the wider study: The SMART-Seq v4 Ultra Low Input RNA kit was used to prepare libraries from fractions with low cell numbers. To follow T-cell clones before and after both primary and booster YFV17D yellow fever vaccination, bulk TCR alpha and beta repertoires underwent longitudinal sequencing. Two healthy male donors, one aged 18 to 29 and one aged 30 to 39 years, were included in the cohort. Blood was collected at multiple timepoints before and after primary and secondary immunization, and bulk PBMC replicates and cell subsets were isolated. What the work shows at the level of the full study, not this receptor alone: Only a couple of donors were included in the study, so the extent to which the findings can be generalized is limited. Compared with the primary T-cell response, the secondary T-cell response was faster but weaker, reaching its peak on day 5 rather than on day 15. Most clones expanded after primary vaccination (almost 97% of CD4 and roughly 88% of CD8) were re-detected after the booster, suggesting that broad memory maintenance occurred. A small fraction of clonotypes appeared in both the CD4 and CD8 compartments, likely as a result of convergent recombination. Computational filtering was needed because FACS-sorted repertoires could contain abundant contaminating clonotypes from the bulk population.

For this clonotype: Its antigen is currently not known. No quality values exist for individual bases; no much larger clone is one base distant.

The sample's treatment or condition label is to be understood as: live attenuated yellow fever vaccine strain. At each blood-draw timepoint, two biological replicates of bulk PBMCs were collected. PBMCs were isolated from peripheral blood using a standard Ficoll-Paque protocol. TriZol was used to extract RNA from bulk PBMCs, from CD4 and CD8 fractions, and from dextramer-positive and dextramer-negative fractions. Synthesis of TCR cDNA relied on 5'RACE template switching, a step that introduced a universal primer site along with unique molecular identifiers. Priming for cDNA synthesis came from both the TCR alpha and TCR beta constant segments. Two PCR steps were used to amplify libraries, with sample barcodes and sequencing adapters being added in the second step. Sequencing of libraries was performed on Illumina HiSeq 2500 (2x100 bp) or NovaSeq (2x150 bp). For the original study's pipeline: Reads were demultiplexed and collapsed into UMI consensus sequences with MIGEC, and V(D)J alignment was performed with MiXCR. Using edgeR on replicate PBMC samples, clonotypes were called vaccine-responding if FDR was below 0.01 and the log2 fold change was above 5 up to day 15. Each bulk clonotype was labeled CD4 or CD8 based on which sequenced repertoire, CD4 or CD8, contained the clonotype at higher abundance. TCRdb reprocessing: public reads trimmed at Q25 with fastp, clones called with MiXCR, in-frame beta chains kept. CDR3 protein duplicates are merged, each entry listing the most common genes and DNA. The V and J calls were not made by the authors but by TCRdb's processing. For this sample the table gives 620,000 or so distinct CDR3 sequences, of which about 12% were detected only once. The ten largest clones add up to under 15% of the sample.

From the germline V gene, CDR1 is SGHVS and CDR2 is FQNEAQ. Trimming leaves V shorter by 5 bases and J shorter by 4 bases, with the junction holding 8 bases beyond the gene matches. The CDR3 has 14 amino acids, counting the end cysteine and phenylalanine. Only the CDR3 portion is preserved as DNA: 42 bases, with reading frame beginning at the first base. The sequence came from a young man who received the YFV17D yellow fever vaccine. The chain is encoded by TRBV7-8 joined to TRBJ2-7; the central 7 bases match TRBD1. The input for sequencing was PBMCs, taken on the day of the yellow fever booster vaccination. The bases are TGTGCCAGCAGCGCCGGGACAGACTTTTACGAGCAGTACTTC. Its coded protein is CASSAGTDFYEQYF.